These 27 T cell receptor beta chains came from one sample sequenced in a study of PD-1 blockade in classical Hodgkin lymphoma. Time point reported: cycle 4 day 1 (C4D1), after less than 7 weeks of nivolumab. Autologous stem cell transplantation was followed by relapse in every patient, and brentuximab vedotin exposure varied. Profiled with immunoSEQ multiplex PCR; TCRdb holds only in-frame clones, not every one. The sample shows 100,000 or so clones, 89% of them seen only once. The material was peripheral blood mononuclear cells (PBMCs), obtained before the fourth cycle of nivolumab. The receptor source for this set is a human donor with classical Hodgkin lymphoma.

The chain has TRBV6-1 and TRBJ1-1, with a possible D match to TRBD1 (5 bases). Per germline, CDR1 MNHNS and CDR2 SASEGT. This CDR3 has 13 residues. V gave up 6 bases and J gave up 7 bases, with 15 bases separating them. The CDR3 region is CASREGNVGEAFF. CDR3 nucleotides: TGTGCCAGCAGAGAGGGGAATGTGGGTGAAGCTTTCTTT.

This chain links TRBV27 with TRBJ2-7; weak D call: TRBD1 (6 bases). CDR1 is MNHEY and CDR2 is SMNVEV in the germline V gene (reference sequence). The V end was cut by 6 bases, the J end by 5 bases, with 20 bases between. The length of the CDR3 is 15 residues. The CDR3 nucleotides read TGTGCCAGCAGACCAAGTGACAGGCCATCGAACGAGCAGTACTTC. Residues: CASRPSDRPSNEQYF.

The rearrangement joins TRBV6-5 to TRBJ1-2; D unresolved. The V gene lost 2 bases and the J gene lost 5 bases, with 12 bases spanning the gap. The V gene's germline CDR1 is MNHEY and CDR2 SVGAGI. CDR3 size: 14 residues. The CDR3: CASSYGLFGYGYTF. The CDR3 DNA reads TGTGCCAGCAGTTACGGGCTTTTTGGGTATGGCTACACCTTC.

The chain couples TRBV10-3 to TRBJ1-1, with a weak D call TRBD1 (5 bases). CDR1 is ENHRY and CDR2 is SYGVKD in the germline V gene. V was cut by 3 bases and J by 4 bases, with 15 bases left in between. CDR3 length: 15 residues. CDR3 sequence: CAISEGEGLATEAFF. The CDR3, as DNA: TGTGCCATCAGTGAAGGTGAGGGGTTGGCCACTGAAGCTTTCTTT.

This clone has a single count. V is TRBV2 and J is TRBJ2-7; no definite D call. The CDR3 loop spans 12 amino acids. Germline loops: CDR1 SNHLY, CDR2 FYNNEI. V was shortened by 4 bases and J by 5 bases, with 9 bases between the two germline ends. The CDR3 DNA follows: TGTGCCAGCAGTGTGAGTTTGGACGAGCAGTACTTC. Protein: CASSVSLDEQYF.

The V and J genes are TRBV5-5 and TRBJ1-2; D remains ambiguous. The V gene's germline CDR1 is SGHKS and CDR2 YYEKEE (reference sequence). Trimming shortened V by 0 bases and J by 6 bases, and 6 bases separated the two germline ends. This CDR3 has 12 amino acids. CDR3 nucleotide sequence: TGTGCCAGCAGCTTGGTCCAGGATGGCTACACCTTC. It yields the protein CASSLVQDGYTF.

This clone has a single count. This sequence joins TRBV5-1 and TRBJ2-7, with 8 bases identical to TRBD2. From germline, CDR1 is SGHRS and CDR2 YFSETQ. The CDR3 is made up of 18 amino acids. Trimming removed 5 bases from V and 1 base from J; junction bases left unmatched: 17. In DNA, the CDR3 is TGCGCCAGCAGGGGCATAGCGGGATTCCCATCTGGGTCCTACGAGCAGTACTTC. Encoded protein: CASRGIAGFPSGSYEQYF.

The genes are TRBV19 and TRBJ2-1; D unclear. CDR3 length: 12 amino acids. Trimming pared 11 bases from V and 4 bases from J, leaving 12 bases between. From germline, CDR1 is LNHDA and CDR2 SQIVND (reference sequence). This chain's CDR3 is CAPASLYNEQFF. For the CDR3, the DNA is TGTGCCCCTGCCAGTCTATACAATGAGCAGTTCTTC.

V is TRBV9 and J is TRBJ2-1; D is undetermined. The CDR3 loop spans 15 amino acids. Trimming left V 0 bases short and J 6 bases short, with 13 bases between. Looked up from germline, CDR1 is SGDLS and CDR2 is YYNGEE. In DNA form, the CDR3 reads TGTGCCAGCAGCGTAGGGGTGTCCCCTCTCAATGAGCAGTTCTTC. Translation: CASSVGVSPLNEQFF.

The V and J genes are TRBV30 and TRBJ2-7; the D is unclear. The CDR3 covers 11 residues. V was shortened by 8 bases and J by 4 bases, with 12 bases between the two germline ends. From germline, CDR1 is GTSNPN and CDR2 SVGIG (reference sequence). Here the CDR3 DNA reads TGTGCCCTTTCTTTTGAATACGAGCAGTACTTC. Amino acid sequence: CALSFEYEQYF.

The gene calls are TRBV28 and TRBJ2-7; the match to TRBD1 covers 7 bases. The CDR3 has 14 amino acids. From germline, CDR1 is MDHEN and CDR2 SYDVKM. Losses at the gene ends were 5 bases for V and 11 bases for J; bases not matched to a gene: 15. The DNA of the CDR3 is TGTGCCAGCAGTCCCGGACAGGCCAGAACTCCGGAGTACTTC. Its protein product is CASSPGQARTPEYF.

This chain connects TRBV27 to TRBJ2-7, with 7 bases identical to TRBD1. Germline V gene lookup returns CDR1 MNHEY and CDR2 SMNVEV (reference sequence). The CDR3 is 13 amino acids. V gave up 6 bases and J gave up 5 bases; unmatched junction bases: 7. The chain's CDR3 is CASSARGWNEQYF. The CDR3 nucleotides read TGTGCCAGCAGCGCCAGGGGGTGGAACGAGCAGTACTTC.

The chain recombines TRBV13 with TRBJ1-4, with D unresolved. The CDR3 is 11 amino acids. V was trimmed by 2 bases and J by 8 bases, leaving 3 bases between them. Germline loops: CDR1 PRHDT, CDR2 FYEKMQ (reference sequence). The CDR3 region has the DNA TGTGCCAGCAGCTTAAGGGAAAAACTGTTTTTT. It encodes CASSLREKLFF.

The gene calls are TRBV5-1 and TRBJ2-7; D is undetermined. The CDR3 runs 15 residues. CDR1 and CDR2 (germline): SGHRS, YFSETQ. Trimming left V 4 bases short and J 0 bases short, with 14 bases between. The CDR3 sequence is CASSTDGSFSYEQYF. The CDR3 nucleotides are TGCGCCAGCAGCACCGACGGGTCTTTCTCCTACGAGCAGTACTTC.

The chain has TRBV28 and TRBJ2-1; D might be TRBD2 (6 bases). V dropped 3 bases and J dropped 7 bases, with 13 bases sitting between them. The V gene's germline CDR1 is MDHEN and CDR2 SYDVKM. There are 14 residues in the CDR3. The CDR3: CASSLRDSGNEQFF. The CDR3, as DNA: TGTGCCAGCAGTTTGCGGGACTCTGGAAATGAGCAGTTCTTC.

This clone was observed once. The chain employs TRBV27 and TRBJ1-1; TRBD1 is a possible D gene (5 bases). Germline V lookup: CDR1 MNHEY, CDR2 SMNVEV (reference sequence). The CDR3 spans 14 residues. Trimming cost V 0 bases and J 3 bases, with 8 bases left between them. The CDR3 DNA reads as TGTGCCAGCAGTTTATCGGGGGACTACACTGAAGCTTTCTTT. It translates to CASSLSGDYTEAFF.

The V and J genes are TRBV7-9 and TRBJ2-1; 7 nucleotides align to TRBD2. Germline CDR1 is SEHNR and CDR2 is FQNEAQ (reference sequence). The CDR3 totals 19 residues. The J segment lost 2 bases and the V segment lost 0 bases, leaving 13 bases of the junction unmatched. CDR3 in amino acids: CASSLAFLAEKPAYNEQFF. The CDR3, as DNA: TGTGCCAGCAGCTTAGCGTTTCTAGCGGAGAAACCCGCCTACAATGAGCAGTTCTTC.

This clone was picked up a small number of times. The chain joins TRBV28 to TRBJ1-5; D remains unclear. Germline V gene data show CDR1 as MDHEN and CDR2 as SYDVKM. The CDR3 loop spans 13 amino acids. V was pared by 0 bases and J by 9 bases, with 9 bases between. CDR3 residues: CASSLWARWPQHF. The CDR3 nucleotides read TGTGCCAGCAGTTTATGGGCCCGCTGGCCCCAGCATTTT.

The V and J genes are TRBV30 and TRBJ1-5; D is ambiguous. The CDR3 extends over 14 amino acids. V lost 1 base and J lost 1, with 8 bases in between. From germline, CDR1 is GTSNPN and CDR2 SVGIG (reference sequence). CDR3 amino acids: CAWSGQGSNQPQHF. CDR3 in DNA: TGTGCCTGGAGTGGCCAAGGGAGCAATCAGCCCCAGCATTTT.

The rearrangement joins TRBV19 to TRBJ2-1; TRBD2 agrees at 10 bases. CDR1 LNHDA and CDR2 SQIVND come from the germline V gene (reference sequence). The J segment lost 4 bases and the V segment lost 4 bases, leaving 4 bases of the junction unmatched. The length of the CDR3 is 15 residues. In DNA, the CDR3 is TGTGCCAGTAGTACAGCGGGAGGGGGATACAATGAGCAGTTCTTC. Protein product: CASSTAGGGYNEQFF.

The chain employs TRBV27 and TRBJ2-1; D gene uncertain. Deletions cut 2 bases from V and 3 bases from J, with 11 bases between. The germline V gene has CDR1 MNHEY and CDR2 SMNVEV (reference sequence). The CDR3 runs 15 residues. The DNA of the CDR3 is TGTGCCAGCAGTTTAAACTCATGGGGCTACAATGAGCAGTTCTTC. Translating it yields CASSLNSWGYNEQFF.

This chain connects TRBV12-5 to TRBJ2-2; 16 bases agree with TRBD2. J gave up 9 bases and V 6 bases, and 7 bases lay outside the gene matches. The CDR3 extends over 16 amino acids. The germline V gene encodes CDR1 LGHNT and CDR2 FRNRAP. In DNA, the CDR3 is TGTGCTAGTGGAGCCGGGACTAGCGGGAGGGACCGGGAGCTGTTTTTT. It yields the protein CASGAGTSGRDRELFF.

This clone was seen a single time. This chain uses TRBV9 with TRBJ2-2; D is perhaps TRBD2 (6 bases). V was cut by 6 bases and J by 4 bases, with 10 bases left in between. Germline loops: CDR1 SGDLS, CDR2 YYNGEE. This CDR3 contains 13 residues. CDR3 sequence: CASNRLVTGELFF. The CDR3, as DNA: TGTGCCAGCAATAGACTAGTCACCGGGGAGCTGTTTTTT.

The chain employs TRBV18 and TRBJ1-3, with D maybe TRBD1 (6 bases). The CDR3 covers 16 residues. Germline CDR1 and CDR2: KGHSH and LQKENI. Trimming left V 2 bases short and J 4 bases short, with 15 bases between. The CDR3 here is CASSPGLNRAGNTIYF. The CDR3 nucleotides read TGTGCCAGCTCACCAGGGCTGAACAGGGCCGGAAACACCATATATTTT.

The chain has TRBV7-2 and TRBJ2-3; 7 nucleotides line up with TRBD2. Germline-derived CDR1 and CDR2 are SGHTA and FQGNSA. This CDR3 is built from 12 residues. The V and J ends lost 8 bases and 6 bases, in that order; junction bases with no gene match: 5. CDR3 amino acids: CASHKGGDTQYF. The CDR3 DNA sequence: TGTGCCAGCCATAAGGGAGGGGATACGCAGTATTTT.

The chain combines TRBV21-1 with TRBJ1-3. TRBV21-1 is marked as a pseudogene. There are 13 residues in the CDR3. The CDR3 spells CASSKDLGNTIYF. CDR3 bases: TGTGCCAGCAGCAAAGATTTAGGAAACACCATATATTTT.

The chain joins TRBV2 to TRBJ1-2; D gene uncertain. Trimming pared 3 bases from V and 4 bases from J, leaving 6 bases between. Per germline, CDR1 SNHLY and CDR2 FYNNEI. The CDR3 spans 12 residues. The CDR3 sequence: CASSELVYGYTF. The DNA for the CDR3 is TGTGCCAGCAGTGAGCTAGTCTATGGCTACACCTTC.